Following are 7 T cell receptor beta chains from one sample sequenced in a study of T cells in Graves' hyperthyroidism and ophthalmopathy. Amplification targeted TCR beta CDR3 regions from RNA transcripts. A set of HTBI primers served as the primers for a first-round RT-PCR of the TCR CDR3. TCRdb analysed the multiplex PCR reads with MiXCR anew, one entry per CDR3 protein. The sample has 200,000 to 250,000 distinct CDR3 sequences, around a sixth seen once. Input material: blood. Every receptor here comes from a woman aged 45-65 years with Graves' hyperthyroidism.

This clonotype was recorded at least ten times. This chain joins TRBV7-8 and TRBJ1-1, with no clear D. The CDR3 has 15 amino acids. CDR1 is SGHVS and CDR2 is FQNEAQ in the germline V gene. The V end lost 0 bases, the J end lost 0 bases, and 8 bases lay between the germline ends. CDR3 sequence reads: CASSLAWEMNTEAFF. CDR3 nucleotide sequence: TGTGCCAGCAGCTTAGCTTGGGAGATGAACACTGAAGCTTTCTTT.

The chain's CDR3 is CASSVGGLAGAPRDEQFF. CDR3 nucleotide sequence: TGTGCCAGCAGCGTAGGGGGACTAGCGGGGGCCCCTAGGGATGAGCAGTTCTTC. V usage is TRBV9 and J usage is TRBJ2-1; 14 bases agree with TRBD2. The V segment lost 0 bases and the J segment 8 bases; nucleotides outside the gene matches: 10. Germline lookup yields CDR1 SGDLS and CDR2 YYNGEE. The CDR3 loop spans 18 amino acids.

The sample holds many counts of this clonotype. The CDR3 sequence: CASSSGQGQYF. The CDR3 bases are TGTGCCAGCAGTTCGGGACAGGGACAGTACTTC. This chain connects TRBV12-3 or TRBV12-4 to TRBJ2-5; the match to TRBD1 covers 9 bases. V shed 4 bases, J shed 11 bases, and the junction held 2 bases outside the gene matches. The CDR3 has 11 residues.

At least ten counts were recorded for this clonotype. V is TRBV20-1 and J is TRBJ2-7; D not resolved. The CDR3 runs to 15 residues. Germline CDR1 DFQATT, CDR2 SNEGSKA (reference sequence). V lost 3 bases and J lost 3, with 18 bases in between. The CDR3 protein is CSARGSFPHIYEQYF. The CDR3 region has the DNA TGCAGTGCTAGGGGAAGTTTCCCCCATATCTACGAGCAGTACTTC.

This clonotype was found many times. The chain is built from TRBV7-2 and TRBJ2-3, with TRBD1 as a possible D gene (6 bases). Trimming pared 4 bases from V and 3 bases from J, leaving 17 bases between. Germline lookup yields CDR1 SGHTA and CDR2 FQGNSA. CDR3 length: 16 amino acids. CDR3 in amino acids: CASSSGTRMWTDTQYF. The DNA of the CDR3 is TGTGCCAGCAGCTCTGGGACACGGATGTGGACAGATACGCAGTATTTT.

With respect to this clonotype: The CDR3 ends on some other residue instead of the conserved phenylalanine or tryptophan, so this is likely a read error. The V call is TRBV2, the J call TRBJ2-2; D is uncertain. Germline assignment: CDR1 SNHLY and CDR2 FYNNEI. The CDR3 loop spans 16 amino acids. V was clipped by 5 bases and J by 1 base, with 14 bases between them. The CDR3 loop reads CASSSTLFENTGELFS. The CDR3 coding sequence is TGTGCCAGCAGTTCAACCCTTTTTGAGAACACCGGGGAGCTGTTTTCT.

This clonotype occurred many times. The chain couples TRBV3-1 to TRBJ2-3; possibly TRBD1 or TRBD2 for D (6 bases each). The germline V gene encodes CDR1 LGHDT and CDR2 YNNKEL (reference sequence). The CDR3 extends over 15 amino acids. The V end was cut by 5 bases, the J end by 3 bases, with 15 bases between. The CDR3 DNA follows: TGTGCCAGCAGCAGGGGGGAAGTTAGTACAGATACGCAGTATTTT. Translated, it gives CASSRGEVSTDTQYF.